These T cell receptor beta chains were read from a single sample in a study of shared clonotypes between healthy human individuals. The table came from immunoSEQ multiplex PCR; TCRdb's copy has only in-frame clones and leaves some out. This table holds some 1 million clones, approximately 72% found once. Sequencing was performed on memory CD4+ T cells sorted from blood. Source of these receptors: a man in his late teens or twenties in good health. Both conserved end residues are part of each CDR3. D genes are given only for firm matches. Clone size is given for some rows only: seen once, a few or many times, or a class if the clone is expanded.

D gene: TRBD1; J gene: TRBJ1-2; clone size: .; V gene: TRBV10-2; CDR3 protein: CASSELGQGRDYGYTF; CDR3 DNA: TGCGCCAGCAGTGAGTTAGGACAGGGAAGAGACTATGGCTACACCTTC
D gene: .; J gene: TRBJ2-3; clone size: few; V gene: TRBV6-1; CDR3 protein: CASSDQPSTDTQYF; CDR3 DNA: TGTGCCAGCAGTGACCAACCTAGCACAGATACGCAGTATTTT
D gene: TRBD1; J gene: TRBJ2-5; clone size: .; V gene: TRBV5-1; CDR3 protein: CASSPRTGEKTQYF; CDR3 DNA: TGCGCCAGCAGCCCCCGGACAGGGGAAAAGACCCAGTACTTC
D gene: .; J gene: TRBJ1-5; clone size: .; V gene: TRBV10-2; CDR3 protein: CASRFFGGRISGRPQHF; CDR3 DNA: TGCGCCAGCAGGTTTTTTGGGGGGCGGATCAGTGGTCGGCCCCAGCATTTT
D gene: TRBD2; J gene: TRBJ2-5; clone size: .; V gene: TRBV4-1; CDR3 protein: CASSQLRLAGGQETQYF; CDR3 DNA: TGCGCCAGCAGCCAACTCCGACTAGCGGGGGGCCAGGAGACCCAGTACTTC
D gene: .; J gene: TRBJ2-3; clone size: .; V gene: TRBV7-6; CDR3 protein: CASSNTLGSTDTQYF; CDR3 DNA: TGTGCCAGCAGCAACACTCTAGGAAGCACAGATACGCAGTATTTT
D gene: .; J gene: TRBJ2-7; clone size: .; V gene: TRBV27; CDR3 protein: CASSFRRASGEQYF; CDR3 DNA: TGTGCCAGCAGTTTCAGGAGGGCATCCGGCGAGCAGTACTTC
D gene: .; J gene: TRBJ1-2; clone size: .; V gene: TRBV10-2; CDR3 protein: CASSEVLGDTVSNYGYTF; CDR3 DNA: TGCGCCAGCAGTGAAGTTTTGGGGGACACTGTATCGAACTATGGCTACACCTTC
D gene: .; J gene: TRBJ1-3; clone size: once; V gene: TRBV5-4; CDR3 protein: CASSFQSRNTIYF; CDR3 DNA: TGTGCCAGCAGCTTCCAATCTCGAAACACCATATATTTT
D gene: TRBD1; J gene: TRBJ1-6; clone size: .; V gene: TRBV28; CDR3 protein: CANQNRGGNSPLHF; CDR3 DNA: TGTGCCAACCAAAACAGGGGCGGCAATTCACCCCTCCACTTT
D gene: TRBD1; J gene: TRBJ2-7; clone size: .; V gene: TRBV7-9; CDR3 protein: CASSLPGTGAYEQYF; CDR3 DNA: TGTGCCAGCAGCTTACCCGGGACAGGTGCCTACGAGCAGTACTTC
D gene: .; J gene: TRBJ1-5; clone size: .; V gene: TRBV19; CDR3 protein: CASRSTEVRPQHF; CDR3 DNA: TGTGCCAGTAGGTCGACGGAGGTGAGGCCCCAGCATTTT
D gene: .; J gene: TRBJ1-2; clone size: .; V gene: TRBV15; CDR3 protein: CATSREGVLRGYTF; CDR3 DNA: TGTGCCACCAGCAGGGAGGGGGTTCTGAGGGGCTACACCTTC
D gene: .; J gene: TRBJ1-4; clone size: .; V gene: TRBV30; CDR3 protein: CAWTGGVGTDATNEKLFF; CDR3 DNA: TGTGCCTGGACTGGAGGTGTGGGGACGGATGCAACTAATGAAAAACTGTTTTTT
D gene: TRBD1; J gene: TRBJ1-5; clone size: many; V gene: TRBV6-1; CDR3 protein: CASMTGGPNQPQHF; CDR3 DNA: TGTGCCAGCATGACAGGGGGGCCAAATCAGCCCCAGCATTTT
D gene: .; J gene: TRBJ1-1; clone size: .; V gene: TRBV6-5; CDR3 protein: CASSYSSQAGTEAFF; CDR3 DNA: TGTGCCAGCAGTTACTCGTCCCAAGCTGGCACTGAAGCTTTCTTT
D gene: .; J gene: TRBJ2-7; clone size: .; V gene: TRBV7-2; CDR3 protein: CASSLLAYEQYF; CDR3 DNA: TGTGCCAGCAGCTTACTAGCCTACGAGCAGTACTTC
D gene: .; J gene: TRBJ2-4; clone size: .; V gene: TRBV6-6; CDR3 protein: CASSLVTAKNIQYF; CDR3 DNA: TGTGCCAGCAGTTTAGTAACGGCCAAAAACATTCAGTACTTC
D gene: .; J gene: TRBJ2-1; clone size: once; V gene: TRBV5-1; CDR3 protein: CASSLFTGLYNEQFF; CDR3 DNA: TGCGCCAGCAGCTTGTTCACCGGACTGTACAATGAGCAGTTCTTC
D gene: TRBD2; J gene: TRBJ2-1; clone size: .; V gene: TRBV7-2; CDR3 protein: CASSLDSRTSGRGEQFF; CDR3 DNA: TGTGCCAGCAGCTTAGATTCCCGGACTAGCGGGAGAGGTGAGCAGTTCTTC
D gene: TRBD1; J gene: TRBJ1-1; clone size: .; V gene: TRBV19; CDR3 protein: CASSRQGNTEAFF; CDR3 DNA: TGTGCCAGTAGCCGACAGGGTAACACTGAAGCTTTCTTT
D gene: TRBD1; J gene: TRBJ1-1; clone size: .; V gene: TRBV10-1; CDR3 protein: CASSGQGLPTEAFF; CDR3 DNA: TGCGCCAGCAGTGGACAGGGGTTGCCCACTGAAGCTTTCTTT